The rows below give T cell receptor beta chains drawn from one sample of a study of cytomegalovirus exposure and HLA in healthy donors. Sequencing was performed with immunoSEQ multiplex PCR; in TCRdb, only in-frame clones are kept and a portion is missing. Its table records approximately 180,000 clones. Input material: PBMCs. The receptors derive from a young man in good health and CMV-seronegative. Each CDR3 is given with its conserved first and last residue. The order of the fields is V gene, D gene, J gene, CDR3 protein, CDR3 DNA. The D gene is left open where the match is weak.

V gene: TRBV7-2; D gene: -; J gene: TRBJ1-1; CDR3 protein: CASSPEGRAFF; CDR3 DNA: TGTGCCAGCAGCCCGGAAGGGAGAGCTTTCTTT
V gene: TRBV29-1; D gene: TRBD1; J gene: TRBJ2-2; CDR3 protein: CSVPRTGNTGELFF; CDR3 DNA: TGCAGCGTCCCAAGGACAGGGAACACCGGGGAGCTGTTTTTT
V gene: TRBV30; D gene: TRBD1; J gene: TRBJ2-7; CDR3 protein: CAGARQGASEQYF; CDR3 DNA: TGTGCCGGGGCTAGACAGGGGGCAAGCGAGCAGTACTTC
V gene: TRBV30; D gene: TRBD1; J gene: TRBJ2-5; CDR3 protein: CAWDRGDQETQYF; CDR3 DNA: TGTGCCTGGGACAGGGGTGACCAAGAGACCCAGTACTTC
V gene: TRBV5-4; D gene: TRBD1; J gene: TRBJ1-2; CDR3 protein: CASSQDRGHLFYGYTF; CDR3 DNA: TGTGCCAGCAGCCAGGACAGGGGGCATCTCTTCTATGGCTACACCTTC
V gene: TRBV30; D gene: -; J gene: TRBJ1-5; CDR3 protein: CAWSTINSNQPQHF; CDR3 DNA: TGTGCCTGGAGCACAATAAATAGCAATCAGCCCCAGCATTTT
V gene: TRBV5-8; D gene: TRBD1; J gene: TRBJ2-5; CDR3 protein: CASSPGQGGVETQYF; CDR3 DNA: TGTGCCAGCAGCCCGGGACAGGGGGGGGTCGAGACCCAGTACTTC
V gene: TRBV27; D gene: -; J gene: TRBJ1-5; CDR3 protein: CASSLGRAQPQHF; CDR3 DNA: TGTGCCAGCAGTTTAGGGAGGGCTCAGCCCCAGCATTTT
V gene: TRBV28; D gene: -; J gene: TRBJ2-5; CDR3 protein: CASSPNSTPGARYF; CDR3 DNA: TGTGCCAGCAGTCCTAATTCAACCCCAGGGGCGCGATACTTC
V gene: TRBV2; D gene: -; J gene: TRBJ1-6; CDR3 protein: CASKRAGSPLHF; CDR3 DNA: TGTGCCAGCAAGAGGGCAGGCTCACCCCTCCACTTT
V gene: TRBV2; D gene: -; J gene: TRBJ1-2; CDR3 protein: CASSASGSMGGYTF; CDR3 DNA: TGTGCCAGCAGTGCATCCGGGTCCATGGGTGGCTACACCTTC
V gene: TRBV9; D gene: TRBD1; J gene: TRBJ1-4; CDR3 protein: CASSDRGGGEKLFF; CDR3 DNA: TGTGCCAGCAGCGACAGGGGGGGAGGTGAAAAACTGTTTTTT
V gene: TRBV5-8; D gene: TRBD1; J gene: TRBJ1-5; CDR3 protein: CASSAHRGGSNQPQHF; CDR3 DNA: TGTGCCAGCAGCGCCCACAGGGGGGGAAGCAATCAGCCCCAGCATTTT
V gene: TRBV18; D gene: -; J gene: TRBJ2-5; CDR3 protein: CASSPNRQETQYF; CDR3 DNA: TGTGCCAGCTCACCAAACCGGCAAGAGACCCAGTACTTC
V gene: TRBV27; D gene: TRBD1; J gene: TRBJ1-2; CDR3 protein: CASHKNTGGYGYTF; CDR3 DNA: TGTGCCAGCCATAAAAATACAGGGGGTTATGGCTACACCTTC
V gene: TRBV19; D gene: -; J gene: TRBJ2-3; CDR3 protein: CASALQSTDTQYF; CDR3 DNA: TGTGCCAGTGCCTTACAATCGACAGATACGCAGTATTTT
V gene: TRBV28; D gene: -; J gene: TRBJ1-4; CDR3 protein: CASNHNEKLLF; CDR3 DNA: TGTGCCAGCAACCATAACGAAAAACTGCTTTTT
V gene: TRBV4-2; D gene: TRBD2; J gene: TRBJ2-7; CDR3 protein: CASSHDASGRAHEQYF; CDR3 DNA: TGTGCCAGCAGCCATGACGCTAGCGGGAGGGCCCACGAGCAGTACTTC
V gene: TRBV7-9; D gene: -; J gene: TRBJ1-1; CDR3 protein: CASSPSGVRIAEAFF; CDR3 DNA: TGTGCCAGCAGCCCCTCGGGGGTTCGTATCGCTGAAGCTTTCTTT
V gene: TRBV10-3; D gene: TRBD1; J gene: TRBJ1-3; CDR3 protein: CAISEVTGAGNTIYF; CDR3 DNA: TGTGCCATCAGTGAAGTAACAGGGGCTGGAAACACCATATATTTT
V gene: TRBV28; D gene: TRBD1; J gene: TRBJ2-7; CDR3 protein: CASSPGQGYEQYF; CDR3 DNA: TGTGCCAGCAGTCCCGGACAGGGCTACGAGCAGTACTTC
V gene: TRBV5-6; D gene: -; J gene: TRBJ2-5; CDR3 protein: CASSLTGIQETQYF; CDR3 DNA: TGTGCCAGCAGCTTGACGGGAATCCAAGAGACCCAGTACTTC
V gene: TRBV28; D gene: TRBD2; J gene: TRBJ2-7; CDR3 protein: CASSQTSGPDYEQYF; CDR3 DNA: TGTGCCAGCAGTCAAACTAGCGGGCCAGACTACGAGCAGTACTTC
V gene: TRBV28; D gene: TRBD2; J gene: TRBJ2-1; CDR3 protein: CASRTSGRADEQFF; CDR3 DNA: TGTGCCAGCAGAACTAGCGGGAGGGCCGATGAGCAGTTCTTC
V gene: TRBV7-2; D gene: TRBD1; J gene: TRBJ2-7; CDR3 protein: CASSLGQGYYEQYF; CDR3 DNA: TGTGCCAGCAGCCTGGGACAGGGGTACTACGAGCAGTACTTC
V gene: TRBV27; D gene: -; J gene: TRBJ1-2; CDR3 protein: CASSLRTDYGYTF; CDR3 DNA: TGTGCCAGCAGTTTGAGAACAGACTATGGCTACACCTTC
V gene: TRBV28; D gene: -; J gene: TRBJ1-1; CDR3 protein: CASSPGGQAGEAFF; CDR3 DNA: TGTGCCAGCAGTCCTGGAGGGCAGGCGGGTGAAGCTTTCTTT
V gene: TRBV10-3; D gene: TRBD1; J gene: TRBJ1-2; CDR3 protein: CAISETGFSYGYTF; CDR3 DNA: TGTGCCATCAGCGAGACAGGGTTCAGCTATGGCTACACCTTC
V gene: TRBV27; D gene: TRBD1; J gene: TRBJ2-7; CDR3 protein: CASSRDSPHEQYF; CDR3 DNA: TGTGCCAGCAGTCGGGACAGTCCCCACGAGCAGTACTTC
V gene: TRBV27; D gene: -; J gene: TRBJ1-1; CDR3 protein: CASSLGPGLSEAFF; CDR3 DNA: TGTGCCAGCAGTTTAGGCCCCGGGTTGTCTGAAGCTTTCTTT
V gene: TRBV7-2; D gene: -; J gene: TRBJ2-2; CDR3 protein: CVSSWQGGHTGELFF; CDR3 DNA: TGTGTCAGCAGCTGGCAGGGGGGTCACACCGGGGAGCTGTTTTTT
V gene: TRBV27; D gene: TRBD2; J gene: TRBJ2-1; CDR3 protein: CASSFLAGAHEQFF; CDR3 DNA: TGTGCCAGCAGTTTTCTAGCGGGAGCGCATGAGCAGTTCTTC
V gene: TRBV14; D gene: -; J gene: TRBJ2-7; CDR3 protein: CASSQELYSYEQYF; CDR3 DNA: TGTGCCAGCAGCCAAGAGTTGTACTCCTACGAGCAGTACTTC
V gene: TRBV7-9; D gene: TRBD1; J gene: TRBJ1-1; CDR3 protein: CASSSQGVSTEAFF; CDR3 DNA: TGTGCCAGCAGCTCTCAGGGGGTGAGCACTGAAGCTTTCTTT
V gene: TRBV5-4; D gene: TRBD2; J gene: TRBJ2-2; CDR3 protein: CASSQTGGGWTGELFF; CDR3 DNA: TGTGCCAGCAGCCAGACCGGGGGGGGTTGGACCGGGGAGCTGTTTTTT
V gene: TRBV16; D gene: -; J gene: TRBJ2-4; CDR3 protein: CASSPGGDIAKNIQYF; CDR3 DNA: TGTGCCAGCAGCCCCGGGGGAGACATAGCCAAAAACATTCAGTACTTC
V gene: TRBV10-2; D gene: -; J gene: TRBJ1-2; CDR3 protein: CASNPDSNYGYTF; CDR3 DNA: TGCGCCAGCAACCCGGACAGTAACTATGGCTACACCTTC
V gene: TRBV27; D gene: TRBD2; J gene: TRBJ2-7; CDR3 protein: CASSSGTSFFEQYF; CDR3 DNA: TGTGCCAGCAGTTCCGGGACTAGCTTCTTCGAGCAGTACTTC
V gene: TRBV29-1; D gene: -; J gene: TRBJ1-5; CDR3 protein: CSVVSGSSNQPQHF; CDR3 DNA: TGCAGCGTTGTATCTGGGAGTAGCAATCAGCCCCAGCATTTT
V gene: TRBV2; D gene: TRBD2; J gene: TRBJ2-3; CDR3 protein: CASSGGTSGGDTQYF; CDR3 DNA: TGTGCCAGCAGTGGCGGGACTAGCGGGGGAGATACGCAGTATTTT
V gene: TRBV7-9; D gene: -; J gene: TRBJ2-1; CDR3 protein: CASRPPRAEGYNEQFF; CDR3 DNA: TGTGCCAGCAGACCACCTAGGGCGGAGGGGTACAATGAGCAGTTCTTC
V gene: TRBV7-6; D gene: -; J gene: TRBJ1-2; CDR3 protein: CASSLVPQTSNYGYTF; CDR3 DNA: TGTGCCAGCAGCTTAGTCCCTCAAACTTCTAACTATGGCTACACCTTC
V gene: TRBV29-1; D gene: -; J gene: TRBJ2-5; CDR3 protein: CSVCQTPQETQYF; CDR3 DNA: TGCAGCGTTTGTCAGACTCCTCAAGAGACCCAGTACTTC
V gene: TRBV11-3; D gene: TRBD1; J gene: TRBJ2-7; CDR3 protein: CASSLGVQGAYEQYF; CDR3 DNA: TGTGCCAGCAGCTTAGGGGTACAGGGGGCCTACGAGCAGTACTTC
V gene: TRBV7-9; D gene: -; J gene: TRBJ1-1; CDR3 protein: CASSPEQGSHSEAFF; CDR3 DNA: TGTGCCAGCAGCCCAGAACAGGGTTCCCACTCTGAAGCTTTCTTT
V gene: TRBV4-1; D gene: TRBD1; J gene: TRBJ2-5; CDR3 protein: CASSQDPGTGGEKTQYF; CDR3 DNA: TGCGCCAGCAGCCAAGATCCCGGGACAGGGGGTGAAAAGACCCAGTACTTC
V gene: TRBV28; D gene: TRBD2; J gene: TRBJ2-4; CDR3 protein: CASSPPGGLAKNIQYF; CDR3 DNA: TGTGCCAGCAGCCCACCGGGAGGCTTAGCCAAAAACATTCAGTACTTC
V gene: TRBV4-1; D gene: -; J gene: TRBJ1-5; CDR3 protein: CASSQGGGGGGQPQHF; CDR3 DNA: TGCGCCAGCAGCCAAGGCGGGGGGGGAGGAGGGCAGCCCCAGCATTTT
V gene: TRBV10-3; D gene: TRBD2; J gene: TRBJ2-1; CDR3 protein: CAIRDLTSGSENEQFF; CDR3 DNA: TGTGCCATCAGGGATTTGACTAGCGGGAGTGAGAATGAGCAGTTCTTC
V gene: TRBV5-1; D gene: TRBD2; J gene: TRBJ2-1; CDR3 protein: CASSLGLAAYNEQFF; CDR3 DNA: TGCGCCAGCAGCTTGGGACTAGCGGCTTACAATGAGCAGTTCTTC
V gene: TRBV15; D gene: -; J gene: TRBJ1-5; CDR3 protein: CATSRDRQPQHF; CDR3 DNA: TGTGCCACCAGCAGAGATCGTCAGCCCCAGCATTTT